Below, one T cell receptor beta chain is given with its context. Antigen specificity is unknown. MiXCR, applied by TCRdb to the RT-PCR reads, yields one record per CDR3 protein. The data show fewer than 550,000 distinct CDR3 sequences, with over 25% seen just once and approximately 1.9% held by the top ten. This entry belongs to a study of response to subunit inactivated influenza vaccine. Study-level points and caveats: After each seasonal influenza vaccination, few new T cells are recruited, the authors suggested.

V gave up 7 bases and J gave up 2 bases, with 14 bases separating them. In germline, CDR1 is SQVTM, CDR2 ANQGSEA. This CDR3 spans 13 amino acids. This clonotype was obtained from a man in his forties or fifties who received an inactivated influenza vaccine. V is TRBV29-1 and J is TRBJ1-2; D is possibly TRBD1 (6 bases). The sample consisted of CD4+ T cells sorted from PBMCs, taken about 5 days after vaccination. The CDR3 DNA sequence: TGCAGCGCCGGGGACAAGGGCAACTATGGCTACACCTTC. Its protein product is CSAGDKGNYGYTF.